The 17 T cell receptor beta chains listed next were all sequenced from one sample in a study of blood T cell repertoires in COVID-19. The data were produced by immunoSEQ multiplex PCR, yet TCRdb's version contains in-frame clones alone and is incomplete. The table includes around 170,000 clones, roughly 90% detected once. The sample comprised peripheral blood. The receptors shown here come from a man aged 60-69 years with acute or convalescent COVID-19.

This clone has a single count. This chain uses TRBV5-1 with TRBJ2-2; TRBD1 aligns across 10 bases. The CDR3 consists of 15 residues. Germline lookup yields CDR1 SGHRS and CDR2 YFSETQ. V shed 4 bases, J shed 3 bases, and the junction held 3 bases outside the gene matches. The CDR3 DNA follows: TGCGCCAGCAGCGACGGGACAGGGGACACCGGGGAGCTGTTTTTT. It translates to CASSDGTGDTGELFF.

V usage is TRBV18 and J usage is TRBJ2-1; 8 positions agree with TRBD2. With V trimmed by 5 bases and J by 0 bases, 15 bases remained unmatched. This CDR3 has 19 residues. Germline V gene sequence: CDR1 KGHSH, CDR2 LQKENI. CDR3 sequence (DNA): TGTGCCAGCTCATTAGGGAAATTAGCGGGGACGAGCTCCTACAATGAGCAGTTCTTC. This encodes CASSLGKLAGTSSYNEQFF.

The chain uses TRBV2 and TRBJ2-6; D is perhaps TRBD1 (5 bases). Per germline, CDR1 SNHLY and CDR2 FYNNEI. The CDR3 has 18 amino acids. Trimming cost V 6 bases and J 0 bases, with 18 bases left between them. CDR3 nucleotide sequence: TGTGCCAGCAGGGTCAGGGCCCGCCGTAGCTCTGGGGCCAACGTCCTGACTTTC. Translating gives CASRVRARRSSGANVLTF.

The J gene is TRBJ1-2, the V gene TRBV15; 7 bases are a match to TRBD1. The CDR3 runs 15 residues. V dropped 0 bases and J dropped 1; count of bases not matched to a gene: 2. Germline CDR1 is LNHNV and CDR2 is YYDKDF (reference sequence). The CDR3 DNA sequence: TGTGCCACCAGCAGAGAAAGACAGGGTAACTATGGCTACACCTTC. As protein: CATSRERQGNYGYTF.

J is TRBJ2-5 and V is TRBV18; the D gene is possibly TRBD1 (6 bases). CDR3 length: 14 amino acids. The V end was cut by 6 bases, the J end by 1 base, with 12 bases between. CDR1 KGHSH and CDR2 LQKENI come from the germline V gene. CDR3 DNA sequence: TGTGCCAGCTCTCCCGGACAGTCCCAAGAGACCCAGTACTTC. This encodes CASSPGQSQETQYF.

This clone came up once. J is TRBJ1-1 and V is TRBV15; no definite D call. Germline V gene sequence: CDR1 LNHNV, CDR2 YYDKDF (reference sequence). V gave up 1 base and J gave up 0 bases, with 6 bases separating them. The CDR3 has 14 residues. This chain's CDR3 is CATSRGQMNTEAFF. CDR3 in DNA: TGTGCCACCAGCAGAGGTCAGATGAACACTGAAGCTTTCTTT. Filled out from reference TRBV15 and TRBJ1-1, the complete variable domain reads DAMVIQNPRYQVTQFGKPVTLSCSQTLNHNVMYWYQQKSSQAPKLLFHYYDKDFNNEADTPDNFQSRRPNTSFCFLDIRSPGLGDTAMYLCATSRGQMNTEAFFGQGTRLTVV.

The J gene is TRBJ2-3, the V gene TRBV11-3, with TRBD2 matching 13 bases. The trim removed 3 bases at V and 5 bases at J, leaving 5 bases unmatched. Germline assignment: CDR1 SGHNT and CDR2 YENEEA. The CDR3 covers 16 residues. The CDR3 spells CASSFGLAGVRDTQYF. The DNA of the CDR3 is TGTGCCAGCAGCTTTGGACTAGCGGGAGTTAGAGATACGCAGTATTTT.

This clone is a singleton in its sample. The gene calls are TRBV6-5 and TRBJ1-3, with unresolved D. Germline V CDR1 and CDR2: MNHEY, SVGAGI. The CDR3 consists of 12 residues. Trimming removed 10 bases from V and 0 bases from J, with 7 bases in between. The CDR3: CATVFSGNTIYF. For the CDR3, the DNA is TGTGCCACCGTCTTCTCTGGAAACACCATATATTTT.

The V and J genes are TRBV30 and TRBJ1-1, with 8 bases fitting TRBD1. The trim removed 3 bases at V and 0 bases at J, leaving 3 bases unmatched. The CDR3 has 14 residues. Germline values: CDR1 GTSNPN, CDR2 SVGIG (reference sequence). In DNA, the CDR3 is TGTGCCTGGAGACCGGACAGGGTGAACACTGAAGCTTTCTTT. Translation: CAWRPDRVNTEAFF.

The chain links TRBV5-1 to TRBJ2-7; TRBD1 might be the D (6 bases). The CDR3 covers 11 residues. Germline CDR1 SGHRS, CDR2 YFSETQ. V was cut by 10 bases and J by 6 bases, with 14 bases left in between. CDR3 in amino acids: CAVHRATEQYV. DNA for the CDR3: TGCGCCGTCCACAGGGCAACCGAGCAGTACGTC.

This chain links TRBV14 with TRBJ2-1; the D is unclear. Germline loops: CDR1 SGHDN, CDR2 FVKESK. The CDR3 totals 14 residues. V lost 4 bases to trimming and J lost 1 base, with 8 bases between them. The DNA for the CDR3 is TGTGCCAGCAGCCTCTCAGGATCCTACAATGAGCAGTTCTTC. Translation: CASSLSGSYNEQFF. The entire variable domain, with the rest obtained from reference TRBV14 and TRBJ2-1, is as follows: EAGVTQFPSHSVIEKGQTVTLRCDPISGHDNLYWYRRVMGKEIKFLLHFVKESKQDESGMPNNRFLAERTGGTYSTLKVQPAELEDSGVYFCASSLSGSYNEQFFGPGTRLTVL.

J is TRBJ2-2 and V is TRBV5-1; 8 bases line up with TRBD1. The CDR3 contains 15 residues. Germline V gene data show CDR1 as SGHRS and CDR2 as YFSETQ. V lost 4 bases, J lost 2 bases, and 4 bases stayed unmatched. As DNA, the CDR3 is TGCGCCAGCAGCCGGACAGGGCCTAACACCGGGGAGCTGTTTTTT. This translates into CASSRTGPNTGELFF.

The chain couples TRBV19 to TRBJ1-5; maybe TRBD1 (5 bases). CDR3 size: 15 residues. V shed 6 bases and J shed 4 bases, with 16 bases lying between them. Germline V gene sequence: CDR1 LNHDA, CDR2 SQIVND (reference sequence). CDR3 amino acids: CASRGRGGRNQPQHF. As DNA, the CDR3 is TGTGCCAGTAGGGGTAGGGGAGGACGGAATCAGCCCCAGCATTTT.

This clone was detected only once. This chain connects TRBV3-1 (or the pseudogene TRBV3-2) to TRBJ1-1; 7 nucleotides line up with TRBD1. CDR1 and CDR2 from the germline V gene are LGHDT and YNNKEL (reference sequence). J gave up 7 bases and V 5 bases, and 4 bases lay outside the gene matches. This CDR3 has 12 amino acids. The CDR3 is CASSRGLVEAFF. CDR3 nucleotide sequence: TGTGCCAGCAGCAGGGGGCTTGTTGAAGCTTTCTTT.

The chain combines TRBV15 with TRBJ2-1; 7 bases are a match to TRBD2. The CDR3 has 16 residues. Germline trimming cut 1 base from V and 3 bases from J; bases unmatched to any gene: 6. Germline-derived CDR1 and CDR2 are LNHNV and YYDKDF (reference sequence). CDR3: CATSRVASGFYNEQFF. As DNA, the CDR3 is TGTGCCACCAGCAGAGTTGCTAGCGGATTCTACAATGAGCAGTTCTTC.

The chain couples TRBV5-4 to TRBJ2-2; D perhaps matches TRBD2 (7 bases). The V end was cut by 0 bases, the J end by 2 bases, with 8 bases between. Looked up from germline, CDR1 is SGHNT and CDR2 is YYREEE (reference sequence). CDR3 length: 15 amino acids. CDR3 loop: CASSLGGGNTGELFF. In DNA form, the CDR3 reads TGTGCCAGCAGCTTGGGCGGGGGCAACACCGGGGAGCTGTTTTTT.

The rearrangement joins TRBV27 to TRBJ2-1; D may be TRBD2 (5 bases). CDR3 length: 14 residues. V was shortened by 3 bases and J by 7 bases, with 13 bases between the two germline ends. CDR1 MNHEY and CDR2 SMNVEV come from the germline V gene (reference sequence). The CDR3 reads CASSFGGLGNEQFF. CDR3 coding DNA: TGTGCCAGCAGTTTTGGCGGGTTAGGGAATGAGCAGTTCTTC.